This entry is about one T cell receptor beta chain. The data stem from a study of blood T cell repertoires in COVID-19. Study-level information: From the United States, Italy and Spain came samples of acute and convalescent COVID-19. From T cells, B-cell-depleted T cells, or PBMCs came the material, which was cDNA or gDNA.

Original methodology: Amplification of reference gene primers was used by the study to estimate nucleated cell counts. Method: immunoSEQ multiplex PCR; TCRdb's copy keeps in-frame clones and lacks some. V, J and clone size are taken as reported in that table, and D and trimming were inferred from the DNA itself. The repertoire holds fewer than 250,000 clones, with less than 85% as singletons. There are 11 residues in the CDR3. Germline values: CDR1 SGHDT, CDR2 YYEEEE. V was shortened by 3 bases and J by 11 bases, with 12 bases between the two germline ends. The TCR was taken from a woman in her fifties or sixties with acute or convalescent COVID-19. The sequenced material came from peripheral blood. The chain links TRBV5-6 to TRBJ2-7; D not certain. CDR3 sequence (DNA): TGTGCCAGCAGCTCCAAGACAAGAGAGTACTTC. Translation gives CASSSKTREYF. Full variable domain (missing parts from reference TRBV5-6 and TRBJ2-7): DAGVTQSPTHLIKTRGQQVTLRCSPKSGHDTVSWYQQALGQGPQFIFQYYEEEERQRGNFPDRFSGHQFPNYSSELNVNALLLGDSALYLCASSSKTREYFGPGTRLTVT.